This is a list of T cell receptor beta chains from one sample in a study of cytomegalovirus exposure and HLA in healthy donors. Measured with immunoSEQ multiplex PCR; TCRdb has only the in-frame clones, and not every one. The data contain over 150,000 clones, approximately 77% of them singletons. Material for sequencing was PBMCs. The receptors were gathered from a male donor in good health and CMV-seropositive. CDR3s include the opening cysteine and the closing phenylalanine or tryptophan. Fields, in order: J gene, V gene, clone size, D gene, CDR3 protein, CDR3 DNA. The D gene is left open where the match is weak. Only part of the rows carry a size: once, few, many, or a class if the clone is expanded.

j_gene: TRBJ2-1
v_gene: TRBV19
abundance: .
d_gene: TRBD2
CDR3aa: CASSLSGTTNEQFF
CDR3nt: TGTGCCAGTAGCTTAAGCGGGACTACCAATGAGCAGTTCTTC

j_gene: TRBJ1-5
v_gene: TRBV5-1
abundance: .
d_gene: TRBD1
CDR3aa: CASSTGTEDFSNQPQHF
CDR3nt: TGCGCCAGCAGCACCGGGACAGAAGACTTTAGCAATCAGCCCCAGCATTTT

j_gene: TRBJ2-2
v_gene: TRBV5-4
abundance: few
d_gene: .
CDR3aa: CASSRLGQGPTGELFF
CDR3nt: TGTGCCAGCAGCCGGCTGGGCCAGGGCCCCACCGGGGAGCTGTTTTTT

j_gene: TRBJ2-2
v_gene: TRBV2
abundance: .
d_gene: TRBD2
CDR3aa: CASSPASGGNTGELFF
CDR3nt: TGTGCCAGCAGTCCCGCTAGCGGGGGGAACACCGGGGAGCTGTTTTTT

j_gene: TRBJ2-3
v_gene: TRBV6-1
abundance: few
d_gene: TRBD2
CDR3aa: CASRGGNTDTQYF
CDR3nt: TGTGCCAGCCGCGGGGGAAACACAGATACGCAGTATTTT

j_gene: TRBJ2-2
v_gene: TRBV28
abundance: .
d_gene: TRBD1
CDR3aa: CASFRTGLGELFF
CDR3nt: TGTGCCAGCTTTAGGACAGGGCTCGGGGAGCTGTTTTTT

j_gene: TRBJ1-2
v_gene: TRBV7-2
abundance: .
d_gene: .
CDR3aa: CASSPFWGGNGYTF
CDR3nt: TGTGCCAGCAGCCCCTTTTGGGGGGGCAATGGCTACACCTTC

j_gene: TRBJ1-6
v_gene: TRBV27
abundance: .
d_gene: TRBD1
CDR3aa: CASRTTEDRGFYNSPLHF
CDR3nt: TGTGCCAGCAGAACCACGGAGGACAGGGGATTCTATAATTCACCCCTCCACTTT

j_gene: TRBJ1-4
v_gene: TRBV27
abundance: .
d_gene: .
CDR3aa: CAPGRARGEEKLFF
CDR3nt: TGTGCCCCTGGGAGGGCGCGAGGGGAGGAAAAACTGTTTTTT

j_gene: TRBJ1-2
v_gene: TRBV30
abundance: .
d_gene: TRBD1
CDR3aa: CAWSRLSGQRPYGYTF
CDR3nt: TGTGCCTGGAGCCGTTTATCGGGACAGAGACCCTATGGCTACACCTTC

j_gene: TRBJ1-1
v_gene: TRBV11-1
abundance: .
d_gene: .
CDR3aa: CASSLTGNTEAFF
CDR3nt: TGTGCCAGCAGCTTAACAGGGAACACTGAAGCTTTCTTT

j_gene: TRBJ1-2
v_gene: TRBV7-8
abundance: once
d_gene: TRBD1
CDR3aa: CASSPNTGAGGYTF
CDR3nt: TGTGCCAGCAGTCCAAACACAGGGGCGGGTGGCTACACCTTC

j_gene: TRBJ2-3
v_gene: TRBV18
abundance: .
d_gene: TRBD2
CDR3aa: CASSPRLGQTSDTDTQYF
CDR3nt: TGTGCCAGCTCACCTCGTTTGGGTCAGACTAGCGACACAGATACGCAGTATTTT

j_gene: TRBJ1-2
v_gene: TRBV15
abundance: .
d_gene: TRBD1
CDR3aa: CATSRPSEDRERYGYTF
CDR3nt: TGTGCCACCAGCAGACCTAGTGAAGACAGGGAAAGATATGGCTACACCTTC

j_gene: TRBJ2-3
v_gene: TRBV10-1
abundance: .
d_gene: .
CDR3aa: CASSSSGGQSADTQYF
CDR3nt: TGCGCCAGCAGTTCCTCGGGGGGCCAATCAGCAGATACGCAGTATTTT

j_gene: TRBJ2-4
v_gene: TRBV2
abundance: .
d_gene: .
CDR3aa: CASSEAVRTLAKNIQYF
CDR3nt: TGTGCCAGCAGTGAAGCAGTCAGAACCTTAGCCAAAAACATTCAGTACTTC

j_gene: TRBJ1-1
v_gene: TRBV5-1
abundance: .
d_gene: .
CDR3aa: CASSAPNGDTEAFF
CDR3nt: TGCGCCAGCAGCGCGCCTAACGGAGACACTGAAGCTTTCTTT

j_gene: TRBJ2-7
v_gene: TRBV4-1
abundance: .
d_gene: TRBD2
CDR3aa: CASSQVAGGPYEQYF
CDR3nt: TGCGCCAGCAGCCAAGTAGCGGGGGGGCCCTACGAGCAGTACTTC

j_gene: TRBJ1-6
v_gene: TRBV4-1
abundance: .
d_gene: .
CDR3aa: CASSQDSGSSYNSPLHF
CDR3nt: TGCGCCAGCAGCCAAGACTCCGGGAGCTCCTATAATTCACCCCTCCACTTT

j_gene: TRBJ1-5
v_gene: TRBV30
abundance: .
d_gene: .
CDR3aa: CAWSQGNQPQHF
CDR3nt: TGTGCCTGGAGCCAGGGGAATCAGCCCCAGCATTTT

j_gene: TRBJ2-1
v_gene: TRBV5-6
abundance: .
d_gene: TRBD2
CDR3aa: CASSFLAGDLSYNEQFF
CDR3nt: TGTGCCAGCAGCTTCCTAGCGGGGGACCTCTCCTACAATGAGCAGTTCTTC

j_gene: TRBJ2-7
v_gene: TRBV6-1
abundance: few
d_gene: .
CDR3aa: CASSDKGPTYEQYF
CDR3nt: TGTGCCAGCAGTGATAAGGGGCCTACCTACGAGCAGTACTTC

j_gene: TRBJ1-4
v_gene: TRBV6-6
abundance: .
d_gene: .
CDR3aa: CASSYPHSARGGSLFF
CDR3nt: TGTGCCAGCAGTTACCCCCATTCGGCCCGCGGGGGTAGTTTGTTTTTT

j_gene: TRBJ2-7
v_gene: TRBV4-1
abundance: .
d_gene: .
CDR3aa: CASSLGQSYEQYF
CDR3nt: TGCGCCAGCAGCCTTGGACAGTCCTACGAGCAGTACTTC

j_gene: TRBJ2-5
v_gene: TRBV5-1
abundance: .
d_gene: .
CDR3aa: CASSLFNQETQYF
CDR3nt: TGCGCCAGCAGCTTGTTCAACCAAGAGACCCAGTACTTC

j_gene: TRBJ1-1
v_gene: TRBV19
abundance: .
d_gene: .
CDR3aa: CASSIAGLGNTEAFF
CDR3nt: TGTGCCAGTAGTATAGCGGGACTGGGGAACACTGAAGCTTTCTTT

j_gene: TRBJ2-1
v_gene: TRBV5-1
abundance: .
d_gene: TRBD2
CDR3aa: CASSEGLAGVEQFF
CDR3nt: TGCGCCAGCAGCGAAGGACTAGCGGGGGTGGAGCAGTTCTTC

j_gene: TRBJ2-2
v_gene: TRBV6-1
abundance: few
d_gene: TRBD1
CDR3aa: CASTYFRQGTGELFF
CDR3nt: TGTGCCAGCACCTACTTTCGACAGGGAACCGGGGAGCTGTTTTTT

j_gene: TRBJ1-4
v_gene: TRBV28
abundance: .
d_gene: .
CDR3aa: CASSHGGVKEKLFF
CDR3nt: TGTGCCAGCAGCCATGGGGGCGTTAAGGAAAAACTGTTTTTT

j_gene: TRBJ2-2
v_gene: TRBV7-2
abundance: few
d_gene: TRBD1
CDR3aa: CASSNDRARTGELFF
CDR3nt: TGTGCCAGCAGCAACGACAGGGCTCGCACCGGGGAGCTGTTTTTT

j_gene: TRBJ1-2
v_gene: TRBV9
abundance: once
d_gene: .
CDR3aa: CASSGLRVGYGYTF
CDR3nt: TGTGCCAGCAGCGGCCTCAGGGTGGGATATGGCTACACCTTC

j_gene: TRBJ1-3
v_gene: TRBV6-6
abundance: .
d_gene: TRBD1
CDR3aa: CASRGTGAGNTIYF
CDR3nt: TGTGCCAGCAGAGGGACAGGGGCTGGAAACACCATATATTTT

j_gene: TRBJ1-2
v_gene: TRBV4-2
abundance: once
d_gene: .
CDR3aa: CASSQESNRRNYGYTF
CDR3nt: TGTGCCAGCAGCCAAGAAAGTAACAGGAGAAACTATGGCTACACCTTC

j_gene: TRBJ2-7
v_gene: TRBV30
abundance: .
d_gene: .
CDR3aa: CAWSDLLLAYEQYF
CDR3nt: TGTGCCTGGAGTGATTTGCTTCTAGCCTACGAGCAGTACTTC

j_gene: TRBJ2-1
v_gene: TRBV4-1
abundance: .
d_gene: TRBD2
CDR3aa: CASSQDGGEPGNEQFF
CDR3nt: TGCGCCAGCAGCCAAGATGGGGGGGAACCAGGTAATGAGCAGTTCTTC

j_gene: TRBJ1-6
v_gene: TRBV7-2
abundance: .
d_gene: .
CDR3aa: CASSLGQGTSPLHF
CDR3nt: TGTGCCAGCAGCTTAGGTCAGGGGACTTCACCCCTCCACTTT

j_gene: TRBJ1-5
v_gene: TRBV2
abundance: .
d_gene: .
CDR3aa: CASRRGSQSNQPQHF
CDR3nt: TGTGCCAGCAGGCGGGGATCGCAGAGCAATCAGCCCCAGCATTTT

j_gene: TRBJ2-5
v_gene: TRBV2
abundance: .
d_gene: TRBD2
CDR3aa: CASSGLAGGQETQYF
CDR3nt: TGTGCCAGCAGTGGGCTAGCGGGGGGGCAGGAGACCCAGTACTTC

j_gene: TRBJ2-1
v_gene: TRBV6-5
abundance: .
d_gene: TRBD2
CDR3aa: CASKVGTSGDREQFF
CDR3nt: TGTGCCAGCAAAGTGGGGACTAGCGGGGATCGTGAGCAGTTCTTC

j_gene: TRBJ2-7
v_gene: TRBV9
abundance: .
d_gene: .
CDR3aa: CASSEGQNAYEQYF
CDR3nt: TGTGCCAGCAGCGAAGGACAGAACGCCTACGAGCAGTACTTC

j_gene: TRBJ2-6
v_gene: TRBV7-9
abundance: .
d_gene: TRBD2
CDR3aa: CSSSLSGGGTSGANVLTF
CDR3nt: TGTTCCAGCAGCTTATCTGGGGGGGGGACCTCTGGGGCCAACGTCCTGACTTTC

j_gene: TRBJ2-1
v_gene: TRBV6-5
abundance: .
d_gene: .
CDR3aa: CASSSSGNEQFF
CDR3nt: TGTGCCAGCAGTTCTTCAGGCAATGAGCAGTTCTTC

j_gene: TRBJ2-7
v_gene: TRBV7-8
abundance: .
d_gene: TRBD1
CDR3aa: CASSLNPGWDRDGGNEQYF
CDR3nt: TGTGCCAGCAGCTTAAATCCGGGCTGGGACAGGGATGGAGGAAACGAGCAGTACTTC

j_gene: TRBJ2-3
v_gene: TRBV15
abundance: .
d_gene: TRBD2
CDR3aa: CATSSQVLAGGQSDTQYF
CDR3nt: TGTGCCACCAGCAGTCAGGTTTTAGCGGGGGGCCAATCAGATACGCAGTATTTT

j_gene: TRBJ1-6
v_gene: TRBV27
abundance: .
d_gene: TRBD1
CDR3aa: CASRTGTVTYNSPLHF
CDR3nt: TGTGCCAGCAGAACAGGGACAGTGACCTATAATTCACCCCTCCACTTT

j_gene: TRBJ2-2
v_gene: TRBV4-1
abundance: .
d_gene: .
CDR3aa: CASSQDSKVTGELFF
CDR3nt: TGCGCCAGCAGCCAAGATTCTAAAGTAACCGGGGAGCTGTTTTTT

j_gene: TRBJ2-1
v_gene: TRBV5-1
abundance: once
d_gene: .
CDR3aa: CASSLAGPPPNNEQFF
CDR3nt: TGCGCCAGCAGCTTGGCCGGTCCCCCCCCCAACAATGAGCAGTTCTTC

j_gene: TRBJ1-5
v_gene: TRBV30
abundance: .
d_gene: TRBD1
CDR3aa: CALGDRHNQPQHF
CDR3nt: TGTGCCTTAGGGGACAGGCATAATCAGCCCCAGCATTTT

j_gene: TRBJ1-6
v_gene: TRBV4-2
abundance: .
d_gene: TRBD1
CDR3aa: CASSGYDGTGNSPLHF
CDR3nt: TGTGCCAGCAGCGGATACGACGGGACAGGGAATTCACCCCTCCACTTT

j_gene: TRBJ1-2
v_gene: TRBV27
abundance: .
d_gene: .
CDR3aa: CASRTAGGDYGYTF
CDR3nt: TGTGCCAGCAGAACGGCCGGGGGGGACTATGGCTACACCTTC

j_gene: TRBJ2-3
v_gene: TRBV7-3
abundance: .
d_gene: TRBD2
CDR3aa: CASSLKNPRTSGGFHPQYF
CDR3nt: TGTGCCAGCAGCTTAAAAAACCCTAGGACTAGCGGGGGGTTCCACCCGCAGTATTTT